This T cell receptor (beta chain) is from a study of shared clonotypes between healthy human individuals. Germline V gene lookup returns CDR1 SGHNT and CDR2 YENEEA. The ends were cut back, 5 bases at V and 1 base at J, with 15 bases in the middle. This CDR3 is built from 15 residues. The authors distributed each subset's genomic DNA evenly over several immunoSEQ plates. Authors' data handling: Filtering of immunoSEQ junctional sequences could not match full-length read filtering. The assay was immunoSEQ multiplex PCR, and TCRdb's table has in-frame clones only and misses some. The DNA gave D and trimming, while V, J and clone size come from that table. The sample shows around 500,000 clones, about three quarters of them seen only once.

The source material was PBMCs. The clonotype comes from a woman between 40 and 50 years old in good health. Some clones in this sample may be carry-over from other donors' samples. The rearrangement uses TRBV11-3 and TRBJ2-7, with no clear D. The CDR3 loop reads CASSQEGDVSYEQYF. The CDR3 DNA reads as TGTGCCAGCAGCCAAGAAGGAGATGTATCCTACGAGCAGTACTTC.